The 15 T cell receptor beta chains below come from one sample, sequenced in a study of spatial heterogeneity in lung cancer. Time point defined: blood at routine non-recurrence follow-up after resection. Using its own MiXCR run on the 5' RACE reads, TCRdb lists one record per CDR3 protein. The sample has roughly 70,000 distinct CDR3 sequences, 8% to 9.5% seen once. The material was PBMCs, obtained at follow-up. The receptors come from a female donor with early-stage non-small cell lung cancer.

Ten or more counts support this clonotype. The chain joins TRBV27 to TRBJ2-1; D may be TRBD2 (6 bases). This CDR3 spans 15 amino acids. The germline V and J ends were trimmed by 6 bases and 4 bases, with 16 bases remaining between them. CDR1 and CDR2 (germline): MNHEY, SMNVEV (reference sequence). CDR3 residues: CASSPHRDLYNEQFF. CDR3 DNA sequence: TGTGCCAGCAGCCCCCACCGGGACTTATACAATGAGCAGTTCTTC.

In its sample, this clonotype was seen many times. V usage is TRBV19 and J usage is TRBJ1-2; TRBD1 matches at 8 bases. V lost 5 bases, J lost 5 bases, and 10 bases stayed unmatched. Germline loops: CDR1 LNHDA, CDR2 SQIVND (reference sequence). This CDR3 is 15 amino acids long. The CDR3 nucleotides read TGTGCCAGTAGTGCCCCCCCCGGGACAGGATATGGCTACACCTTC. Its protein product is CASSAPPGTGYGYTF.

CDR3 in DNA: TGCGCCAGCAGCTTGGGAAGTAGCCTAGGGGAGACCCAGTACTTC. Translation: CASSLGSSLGETQYF. The chain is built from TRBV5-1 and TRBJ2-5; unclear D gene. The CDR3 contains 15 residues. CDR1 and CDR2 (germline): SGHRS, YFSETQ. The germline V and J ends were trimmed by 0 bases and 5 bases, with 14 bases remaining between them.

The V and J genes are TRBV7-8 and TRBJ1-6; maybe TRBD1 (6 bases). The ends were cut back, 5 bases at V and 9 bases at J, with 11 bases in the middle. The CDR3 is 13 residues long. Germline V gives CDR1 SGHVS, CDR2 FQNEAQ. CDR3 sequence (DNA): TGTGCCAGCAGCCCGCTCAGGGGTTCACCCCTCCACTTT. Translated, it gives CASSPLRGSPLHF.

This clonotype was observed many times. The chain recombines TRBV27 with TRBJ1-4; D is undetermined. Germline CDR1 and CDR2: MNHEY and SMNVEV (reference sequence). This CDR3 spans 14 amino acids. Trimming removed 5 bases from V and 2 bases from J, with 9 bases in between. DNA of the CDR3: TGTGCCAGCAGTCCTCCGGGCACTAATGAAAAACTGTTTTTT. It codes for CASSPPGTNEKLFF.

The chain uses TRBV6-6 and TRBJ2-3; 10 bases are shared with TRBD2. V lost 2 bases, J lost 6 bases, and 8 bases stayed unmatched. In germline, CDR1 is MNHNY, CDR2 SVGAGI (reference sequence). The CDR3 totals 16 residues. The CDR3 here is CASSYPLAGGVDTQYF. CDR3 nucleotides: TGTGCCAGCAGTTACCCATTAGCGGGAGGAGTTGATACGCAGTATTTT.

This clonotype occurred many times. The rearrangement joins TRBV7-2 to TRBJ1-1; 9 bases are shared with TRBD1. V was pared by 3 bases and J by 4 bases, with 3 bases of the junction left unmatched. The CDR3 contains 14 residues. Germline CDR1 and CDR2: SGHTA and FQGNSA. CDR3 bases: TGTGCCAGCAGCTTCTTACAGGGGGCCACTGAAGCTTTCTTT. Translation gives CASSFLQGATEAFF.

This clonotype was seen a handful of times. The chain uses TRBV7-6 and TRBJ2-1; maybe TRBD2 (6 bases). Trimming removed 4 bases at V and 7 bases at J, with 20 bases between. Germline V gives CDR1 SGHVS, CDR2 FNYEAQ. This CDR3 is 16 amino acids long. CDR3 bases: TGTGCCAGCAGCTCCCAGAGGAGGGGACTTCATAATGAGCAGTTCTTC. Its protein is CASSSQRRGLHNEQFF. The variable domain in full, with the rest retrieved from reference TRBV7-6 and TRBJ2-1, is GAGVSQSPRYKVTKRGQDVALRCDPISGHVSLYWYRQALGQGPEFLTYFNYEAQQDKSGLPNDRFSAERPEGSISTLTIQRTEQRDSAMYRCASSSQRRGLHNEQFFGPGTRLTVL.

This clonotype was recorded many times. V gene TRBV2 combines with J gene TRBJ1-1; D unclear. V was clipped by 8 bases and J by 1 base, with 11 bases between them. The germline CDR1 and CDR2 sequences are SNHLY and FYNNEI. The CDR3 has 13 residues. CDR3 DNA: TGTGCCAGCGAAGGAGGAGCGAACACTGAAGCTTTCTTT. The encoded protein is CASEGGANTEAFF.

This clonotype has a count of ten or more. The genes are TRBV20-1 and TRBJ2-3; 7 nucleotides agree with TRBD2. The CDR3 sequence is 13 residues long. Germline CDR1 DFQATT, CDR2 SNEGSKA (reference sequence). V lost 3 bases, J lost 2 bases, and 2 bases stayed unmatched. The CDR3, as DNA: TGCAGTGCTAGGGGGGGGACCACAGATACGCAGTATTTT. Amino acid sequence: CSARGGTTDTQYF.

The table lists this clonotype with many counts. The chain combines TRBV14 with TRBJ2-5; tentative D call: TRBD1 (5 bases). This CDR3 has 17 amino acids. The V end was cut by 3 bases, the J end by 2 bases, with 19 bases between. The germline CDR1 and CDR2 sequences are SGHDN and FVKESK. The DNA for the CDR3 is TGTGCCAGCAGCCAGGATTTTAACAGGTTGGGGCAAGAGACCCAGTACTTC. It codes for CASSQDFNRLGQETQYF.

This clonotype was counted ten times or more. This chain links TRBV27 with TRBJ2-1; TRBD2 matches 10 bases. CDR3 size: 14 residues. The trim removed 5 bases at V and 4 bases at J, leaving 2 bases unmatched. Per germline, CDR1 MNHEY and CDR2 SMNVEV (reference sequence). The CDR3 region has the DNA TGTGCCAGCAGTCGGACTAGCGGTTACAATGAGCAGTTCTTC. It yields the protein CASSRTSGYNEQFF.

This clonotype was counted at least ten times. The chain recombines TRBV10-3 with TRBJ2-2, with TRBD2 as a possible D gene (6 bases). The germline gives CDR1 ENHRY, CDR2 SYGVKD. V gave up 0 bases and J gave up 5 bases, with 13 bases separating them. This CDR3 contains 16 residues. The CDR3: CAISESGTEGTGELFF. DNA for the CDR3: TGTGCCATCAGTGAGTCCGGGACTGAGGGAACCGGGGAGCTGTTTTTT.

The J gene is TRBJ2-3, the V gene TRBV7-9; D is unclear. With 6 bases removed from V and 2 bases from J, the gap between germline ends came to 15 bases. Germline values: CDR1 SEHNR, CDR2 FQNEAQ (reference sequence). This CDR3 contains 15 residues. The CDR3 nucleotides read TGTGCCAGCAGTCGGACGGCAGGCTACACAGATACGCAGTATTTT. As protein: CASSRTAGYTDTQYF.

This clonotype was seen ten or more times. The chain couples TRBV3-1 to TRBJ2-5; D gene uncertain. Germline CDR1 and CDR2: LGHDT and YNNKEL (reference sequence). The CDR3 has 14 residues. Trimming shortened V by 2 bases and J by 2 bases, and 9 bases separated the two germline ends. DNA of the CDR3: TGTGCCAGCAGCCAACAGTATCAACAAGAGACCCAGTACTTC. It yields the protein CASSQQYQQETQYF.